Below, one TCR beta chain is given with its context. The target antigen is unknown. The data derive from a study of cytomegalovirus exposure and HLA in healthy donors. Study summary: In an earlier analysis, around 100 million unique TCR beta sequences were found from approximately 190 million T cells. Roughly 92 million unique TCRs, all from HLA-typed donors, were included in an early release of the data.

Findings of the study overall: Most likely, a cluster of highly shared sequence variants arose as a sequencing artifact. By a later analysis, the bulk of CMV-associated TCR beta chains appeared HLA-restricted.

This PCR relied on a set of 60 Vbeta primers and 13 Jbeta primers. Libraries were prepared by immunoSEQ multiplex PCR; TCRdb keeps only in-frame clonotypes and omits some of them. The table has 150,000 to 200,000 clones, 77% seen once. The sample comprised PBMCs. The sequence was collected from a woman aged 25-40 years in good health and CMV-seropositive.

This CDR3 reads CASSLRGDEQFF. In nucleotides, the CDR3 is TGTGCCAGTAGTTTGCGGGGAGATGAGCAGTTCTTC. The chain carries TRBV19 and TRBJ2-1; tentatively, D is TRBD2 (6 bases). Per germline, CDR1 LNHDA and CDR2 SQIVND (reference sequence). Trimming removed 5 bases at V and 8 bases at J, with 10 bases between. The CDR3 length is 12 residues.